These T cell receptor beta chains were read from a single sample in a study of CXCR3-negative and CXCR3-positive naive CD8 T cells. For each CDR3 protein, TCRdb gives one entry from its re-call of the 5' RACE reads, without DNA. This sample's table reports 95,000 to 100,000 distinct CDR3 sequences. The specimen sequenced was naive CXCR3+ CD8+ T cells from blood. These receptors were collected from a human donor in good health. Some clones in this sample may be carry-over from other donors' samples. The CDR3 runs from the conserved cysteine through the conserved F or W. The size field is filled for only some rows; it gives once, few, many or a size class.

V: TRBV10-3
J: TRBJ2-1
size: NA
CDR3: CAISESDWEQFF

V: TRBV11-2
J: TRBJ2-5
size: NA
CDR3: CASSFQFDLTGVETQYF

V: TRBV10-3
J: TRBJ2-1
size: NA
CDR3: CATGGPKAGQFF

V: TRBV28
J: TRBJ1-2
size: NA
CDR3: CASTFSLDEQLWLGTF

V: TRBV6-2/TRBV6-3
J: TRBJ1-1
size: NA
CDR3: CASSYPAIEAFF

V: TRBV7-3
J: TRBJ2-1
size: NA
CDR3: CASSPAAGAYNEQFF

V: TRBV10-3
J: TRBJ1-1
size: NA
CDR3: CAISEDLEGTEAFF

V: TRBV25-1
J: TRBJ2-3
size: NA
CDR3: CASRNTDTQYF

V: TRBV29-1
J: TRBJ2-2
size: NA
CDR3: CSVRTGAGELFF

V: TRBV29-1
J: TRBJ2-2
size: NA
CDR3: CSVIRETGELFF

V: TRBV12-3/TRBV12-4
J: TRBJ2-1
size: NA
CDR3: CASSSPRAGGPPSSYNEQFF

V: TRBV28
J: TRBJ2-1
size: NA
CDR3: CASSIGTSGGPYNEQFF

V: TRBV7-6
J: TRBJ1-2
size: NA
CDR3: CASSLAARADPNYGYTF

V: TRBV5-4
J: TRBJ2-4
size: NA
CDR3: CASSLALGGKNIQYF

V: TRBV28
J: TRBJ1-5
size: NA
CDR3: CASSSQGGNQPQHF

V: TRBV7-2
J: TRBJ1-4
size: NA
CDR3: CASSSHGRGVKLFF

V: TRBV4-3
J: TRBJ2-7
size: NA
CDR3: CASSQDPGGGSGQYF

V: TRBV6-5
J: TRBJ2-1
size: NA
CDR3: CASRVEPRSYNEQFF

V: TRBV15
J: TRBJ2-5
size: NA
CDR3: CATSRGRQGIETQYF

V: TRBV7-2
J: TRBJ1-1
size: NA
CDR3: CASSAGQLNTEAFF

V: TRBV2
J: TRBJ2-7
size: NA
CDR3: CAIREGASYEQYF

V: TRBV12-3/TRBV12-4
J: TRBJ1-1
size: NA
CDR3: CASSLGGETEAFF

V: TRBV7-9
J: TRBJ1-1
size: NA
CDR3: CASSLEAGLHTEAFF

V: TRBV29-1
J: TRBJ2-7
size: NA
CDR3: CSVARGGDEQYF

V: TRBV19
J: TRBJ2-1
size: NA
CDR3: CASSYQGGNEQFF

V: TRBV7-9
J: TRBJ2-5
size: NA
CDR3: CASSPRDSQETQYF

V: TRBV12-3/TRBV12-4
J: TRBJ1-1
size: NA
CDR3: CASSLSPRGQDTEAFF

V: TRBV6-5
J: TRBJ2-1
size: NA
CDR3: CASSYSSEPDSGEYYNEQFF

V: TRBV27
J: TRBJ2-5
size: medium-sized
CDR3: CASSLGETQYF

V: TRBV7-3
J: TRBJ2-1
size: NA
CDR3: CASSALAGAYNEQFF

V: TRBV7-9
J: TRBJ2-4
size: NA
CDR3: CASSLGGQGQNIQYF

V: TRBV7-2
J: TRBJ2-7
size: NA
CDR3: CASSVGTEPSYEQYF

V: TRBV4-3
J: TRBJ1-1
size: NA
CDR3: CASSQVWEGGLTEAFF

V: TRBV4-3
J: TRBJ2-7
size: NA
CDR3: CASSQTLAGVREQYF

V: TRBV2
J: TRBJ2-1
size: NA
CDR3: CASSEAPAGMDEQFF

V: TRBV7-3
J: TRBJ2-1
size: NA
CDR3: CASSPGGGPYNEQFF

V: TRBV13
J: TRBJ2-1
size: NA
CDR3: CASSFGNNEQFF

V: TRBV29-1
J: TRBJ2-1
size: NA
CDR3: CSHGAGGNEQFF

V: TRBV10-3
J: TRBJ2-6
size: NA
CDR3: CAISLHRNNSGANVLTF

V: TRBV29-1
J: TRBJ1-2
size: NA
CDR3: CSVAGPPDYTF

V: TRBV7-9
J: TRBJ2-2
size: NA
CDR3: CASSSIIPPGTGELFF

V: TRBV15
J: TRBJ2-5
size: NA
CDR3: CATSRQLTGGRETQYF

V: TRBV11-3
J: TRBJ2-5
size: NA
CDR3: CASSDGLAGELYQETQYF

V: TRBV29-1
J: TRBJ2-4
size: NA
CDR3: CSVAGTVLSLAKNIQYF

V: TRBV5-5
J: TRBJ2-1
size: NA
CDR3: CASSPLGVSYNEQFF

V: TRBV2
J: TRBJ2-1
size: NA
CDR3: CASSEAPSWYNEQFF

V: TRBV5-1
J: TRBJ2-2
size: NA
CDR3: CASGVSGGDYTGELFF

V: TRBV6-5
J: TRBJ2-7
size: NA
CDR3: CASSYRGVYEQYF

V: TRBV9
J: TRBJ2-3
size: NA
CDR3: CASVSTDTQYF

V: TRBV5-1
J: TRBJ2-7
size: NA
CDR3: CASSLAGGQGYEQYF

V: TRBV14
J: TRBJ1-4
size: NA
CDR3: CASSPTIATNEKLFF

V: TRBV10-3
J: TRBJ2-5
size: NA
CDR3: CAITAGGQETQYF

V: TRBV7-9
J: TRBJ2-7
size: NA
CDR3: CASSSRTSGTYEQYF

V: TRBV6-5
J: TRBJ2-3
size: NA
CDR3: CASSLGRGGDTQYF

V: TRBV2
J: TRBJ2-7
size: NA
CDR3: CASTSRGYEQYF

V: TRBV4-3
J: TRBJ2-1
size: NA
CDR3: CASSRDRGGMDNEQFF

V: TRBV29-1
J: TRBJ2-7
size: NA
CDR3: CSVEKAAYEQYF